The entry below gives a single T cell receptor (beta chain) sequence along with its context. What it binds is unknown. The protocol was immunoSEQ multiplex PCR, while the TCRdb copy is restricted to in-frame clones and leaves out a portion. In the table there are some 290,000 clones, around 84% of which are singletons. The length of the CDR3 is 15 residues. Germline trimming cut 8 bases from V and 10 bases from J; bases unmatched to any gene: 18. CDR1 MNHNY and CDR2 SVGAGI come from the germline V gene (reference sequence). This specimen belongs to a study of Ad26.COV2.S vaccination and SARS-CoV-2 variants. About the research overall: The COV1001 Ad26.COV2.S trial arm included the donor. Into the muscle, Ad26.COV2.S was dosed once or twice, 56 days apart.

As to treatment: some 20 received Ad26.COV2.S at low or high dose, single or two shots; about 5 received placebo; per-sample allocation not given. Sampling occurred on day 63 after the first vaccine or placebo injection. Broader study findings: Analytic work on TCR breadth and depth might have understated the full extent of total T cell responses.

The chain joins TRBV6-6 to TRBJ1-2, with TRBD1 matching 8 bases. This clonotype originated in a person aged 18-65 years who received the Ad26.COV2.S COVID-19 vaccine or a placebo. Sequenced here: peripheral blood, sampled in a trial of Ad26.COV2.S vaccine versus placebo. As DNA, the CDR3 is TGTGCCAGCCTTACCGGATCAGGGGGCGAATCTCCCTACACCTTC. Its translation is CASLTGSGGESPYTF.